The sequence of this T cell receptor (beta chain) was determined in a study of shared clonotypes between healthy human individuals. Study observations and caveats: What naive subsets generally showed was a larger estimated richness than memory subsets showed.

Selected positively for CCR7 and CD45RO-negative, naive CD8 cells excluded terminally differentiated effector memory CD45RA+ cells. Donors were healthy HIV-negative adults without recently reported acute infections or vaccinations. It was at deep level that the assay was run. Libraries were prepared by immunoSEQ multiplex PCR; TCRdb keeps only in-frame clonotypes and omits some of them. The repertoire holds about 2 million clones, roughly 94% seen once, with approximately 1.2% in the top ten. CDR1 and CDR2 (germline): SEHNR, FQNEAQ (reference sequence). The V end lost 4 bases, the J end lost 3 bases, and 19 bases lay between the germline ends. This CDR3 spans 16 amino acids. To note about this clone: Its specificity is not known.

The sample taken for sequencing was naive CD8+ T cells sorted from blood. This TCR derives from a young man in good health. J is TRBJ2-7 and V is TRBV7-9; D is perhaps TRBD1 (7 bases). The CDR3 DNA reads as TGTGCCAGCAGCTCAGAGGGGGCGGGACCTAACTACGAGCAGTACTTC. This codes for CASSSEGAGPNYEQYF.